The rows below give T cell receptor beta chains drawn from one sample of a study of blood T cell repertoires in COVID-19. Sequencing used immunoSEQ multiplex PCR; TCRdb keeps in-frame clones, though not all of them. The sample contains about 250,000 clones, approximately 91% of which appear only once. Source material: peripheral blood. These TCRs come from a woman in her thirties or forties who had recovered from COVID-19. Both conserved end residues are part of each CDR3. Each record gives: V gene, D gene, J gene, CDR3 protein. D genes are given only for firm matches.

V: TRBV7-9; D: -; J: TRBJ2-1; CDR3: CANSPRDFTNEQFF
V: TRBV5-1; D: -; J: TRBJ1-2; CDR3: CASSTPSGGYTF
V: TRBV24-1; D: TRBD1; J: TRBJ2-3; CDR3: CATSDFSGQGAEDTQYF
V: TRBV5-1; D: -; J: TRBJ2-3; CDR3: CASSLASSTDTQYF
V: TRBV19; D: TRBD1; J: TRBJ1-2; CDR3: CASSRGTGSGGYTF
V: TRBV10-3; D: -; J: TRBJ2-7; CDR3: CAISDVQRSEQYF
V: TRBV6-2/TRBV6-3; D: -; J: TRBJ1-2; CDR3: CASSYEEDYGYTF
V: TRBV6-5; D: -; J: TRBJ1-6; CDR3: CASSAPGRPDSPLHF
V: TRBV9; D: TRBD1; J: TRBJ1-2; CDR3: CASSRGQGRVFF
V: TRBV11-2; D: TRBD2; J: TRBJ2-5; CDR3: CASSRTSGRGETQYF
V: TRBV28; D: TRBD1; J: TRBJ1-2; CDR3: CASSRTGGAIGYTF
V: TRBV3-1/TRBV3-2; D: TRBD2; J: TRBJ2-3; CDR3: CASSLKLAGGGTDTQYF
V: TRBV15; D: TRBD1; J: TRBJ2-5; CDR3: CATSRKTGGYPETQYF
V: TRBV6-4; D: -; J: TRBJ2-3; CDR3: CASSDAGTDTQYF
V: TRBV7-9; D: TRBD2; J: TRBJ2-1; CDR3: CASSFGLAGRDEQFF
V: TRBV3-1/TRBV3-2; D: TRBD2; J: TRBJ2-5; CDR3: CATGGGTETQYF
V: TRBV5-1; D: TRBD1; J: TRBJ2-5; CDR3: CASSLVYRGAETQYF
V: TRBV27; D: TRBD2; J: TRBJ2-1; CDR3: CASNKGLAGGEEQFF
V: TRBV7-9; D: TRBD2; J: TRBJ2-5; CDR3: CASSLKREVNETQYF
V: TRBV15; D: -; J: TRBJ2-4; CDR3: CATSRGRVEAKNIQYF
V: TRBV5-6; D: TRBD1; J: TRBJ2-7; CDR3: CASSLVGQGTYEQYF
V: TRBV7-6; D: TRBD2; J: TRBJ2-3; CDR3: CASSPGGGSDTQYF
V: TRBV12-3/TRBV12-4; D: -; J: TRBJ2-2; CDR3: CASRLVVGELFF
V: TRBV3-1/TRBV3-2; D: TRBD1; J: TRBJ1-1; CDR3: CASSQDGAWDSLNTEAFF
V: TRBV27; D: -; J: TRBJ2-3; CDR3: CASSLSSSTDTQYF
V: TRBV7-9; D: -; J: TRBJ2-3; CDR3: CASSRTDTQYF
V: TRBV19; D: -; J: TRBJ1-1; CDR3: CASSISGNTEAFF
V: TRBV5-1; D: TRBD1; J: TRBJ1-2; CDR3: CASSSLKAGGVYGYTF
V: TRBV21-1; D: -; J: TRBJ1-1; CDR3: CASSSHVNRGGDTEAFF
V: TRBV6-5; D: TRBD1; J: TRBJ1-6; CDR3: CASRKGQGHSPLHF
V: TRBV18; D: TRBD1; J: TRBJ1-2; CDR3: CASSSGQDYGYTF
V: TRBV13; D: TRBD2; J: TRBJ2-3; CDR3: CATAMGGPTDTQYF
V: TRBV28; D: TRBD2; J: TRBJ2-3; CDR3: CASSLFPLSGIGTDTQYF
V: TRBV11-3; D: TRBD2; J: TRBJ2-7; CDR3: CASSLVGTRGEQYF
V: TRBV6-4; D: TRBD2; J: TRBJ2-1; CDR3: CASTYIGRADNEQFF
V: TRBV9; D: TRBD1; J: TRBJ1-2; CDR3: CASSSPLQGYGYTF
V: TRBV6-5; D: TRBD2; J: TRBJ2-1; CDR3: CASRIGTSGSNEQFF
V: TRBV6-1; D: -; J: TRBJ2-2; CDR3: CASSEGSGVSTGELFF
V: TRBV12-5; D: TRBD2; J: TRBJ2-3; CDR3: CASAAGGTSTDTQYF
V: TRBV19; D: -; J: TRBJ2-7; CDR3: CASSTGAEQYF
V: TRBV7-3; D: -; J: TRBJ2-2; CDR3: CASNSGTGELFF
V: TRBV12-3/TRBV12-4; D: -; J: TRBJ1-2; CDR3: CASSYRENGYTF
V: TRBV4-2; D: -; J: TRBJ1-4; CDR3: CASSQDLAGLATNEKLFF
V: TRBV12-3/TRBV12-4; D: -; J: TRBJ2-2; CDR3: CASNPGTGGELFF
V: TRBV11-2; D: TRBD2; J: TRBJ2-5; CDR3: CASSLGAGSETQYF
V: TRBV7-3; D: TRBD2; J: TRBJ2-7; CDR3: CASSLNRLAGDDEQYF
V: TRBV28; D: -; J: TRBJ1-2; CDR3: CASASDYGYTF
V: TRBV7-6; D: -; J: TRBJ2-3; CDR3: CASSLVSGADTQYF